The entry below describes one T cell receptor beta chain. In the study's own analysis: Researchers report that nucleated cell counts were estimated from reference gene primer amplification. TCRdb's table, derived via immunoSEQ multiplex PCR, lists solely in-frame clones and lacks some. Clone size and V and J calls were adopted from that table, with D and trimming inferred from the DNA. This sample has about 72,000 clones, with around 85% found just once. The data belong to a study of blood T cell repertoires in COVID-19. Study-wide context: Specimens from acute and convalescent COVID-19 originated in the United States, Italy and Spain. The analysed material was cDNA or gDNA that came from T cells, B-cell-depleted T cells, or PBMCs.

Trimming removed 4 bases at V and 4 bases at J, with 14 bases between. This CDR3 is built from 16 residues. Germline V gene data show CDR1 as LGHNA and CDR2 as YNFKEQ. Sequences were obtained from peripheral blood. The V gene is TRBV4-2, the J gene TRBJ2-6; weak D call: TRBD2 (5 bases). The receptor was isolated from a woman of 80 years or more with active or convalescent COVID-19. The CDR3 loop is CASSRAGDRGANVLTF. CDR3 DNA sequence: TGTGCCAGCAGCCGAGCCGGGGATAGGGGGGCCAACGTCCTGACTTTC.